Presented here are 23 T cell receptor beta chains from one specimen sequenced in a study of blood T cell repertoires in COVID-19 (dated by TCRdb to 2020 to 2022). The receptor library was made with the immunoSEQ multiplex PCR assay. TCRdb limited this immuneACCESS table to in-frame rearrangements with V and J called. A share of clones is missing; checked studies link under half to unresolved V genes, and the rest is unexplained. This sample gives about 230,000 clones in total; 65% to 85% of them show up just once. Roughly 9.4% of the sample comes from the top ten. Sequencing was done on a sample of peripheral blood. All receptors derive from a man in his forties with active or convalescent COVID-19.

This chain joins TRBV30 and TRBJ1-4; D remains ambiguous. CDR1 and CDR2 from the germline V gene are GTSNPN and SVGIG (reference sequence). The V gene lost 3 bases and the J gene lost 14 bases, with 13 bases spanning the gap. The CDR3 is 11 amino acids. The CDR3 is CAWSDTVKLFF. DNA for the CDR3: TGTGCCTGGAGCGACACAGTAAAGCTGTTTTTT.

This clone was counted only a few times. The V and J genes are TRBV24-1 and TRBJ1-5; D perhaps matches TRBD1 (5 bases). Germline V gene sequence: CDR1 KGHDR, CDR2 SFDVKD. The CDR3 has 14 amino acids. V shed 2 bases and J shed 6 bases, with 10 bases lying between them. CDR3 amino acids: CATSDWGEGQPQHF. DNA for the CDR3: TGTGCCACCAGTGATTGGGGGGAGGGTCAGCCCCAGCATTTT.

The CDR3: CASSVGRVTYEQYF. CDR3 coding DNA: TGTGCCAGCAGTGTGGGGAGGGTAACCTACGAGCAGTACTTC. The V call is TRBV6-4, the J call TRBJ2-7; TRBD2 aligns across 7 bases. The CDR3 covers 14 residues. Germline loops: CDR1 MRHNA, CDR2 SNTAGT. V gave up 4 bases and J gave up 2 bases; unmatched junction bases: 5.

This chain uses TRBV24-1 with TRBJ2-2; possible D gene TRBD1, 6 bases. From germline, CDR1 is KGHDR and CDR2 SFDVKD. The V end was cut by 8 bases, the J end by 4 bases, with 10 bases between. The CDR3 runs to 13 residues. The CDR3 region is CATTGEGTGELFF. CDR3 in DNA: TGTGCCACCACAGGGGAAGGCACCGGGGAGCTGTTTTTT.

This clone appeared once. This sequence joins TRBV25-1 and TRBJ2-7, with TRBD2 as a possible D gene (6 bases). Germline loops: CDR1 MGHDK, CDR2 SYGVNS. The CDR3 is made up of 15 amino acids. V was trimmed by 2 bases and J by 0 bases, leaving 11 bases between them. The CDR3 is CASSETGLDSYEQYF. The CDR3 DNA follows: TGTGCCAGCAGTGAAACGGGACTCGACTCCTACGAGCAGTACTTC.

A note on this clone: The same CDR3 can be traced to other DNA sequences in this sample. The CDR3 loop reads CASSPGQGREKLFF. The CDR3 DNA is TGTGCCAGCAGCCCGGGACAGGGACGGGAAAAACTGTTTTTT. This sequence joins TRBV14 and TRBJ1-4; 9 positions match TRBD1. CDR3 length equals 14 residues. The ends lost 4 bases at V and 8 bases at J; junction bases unmatched: 5. Per germline, CDR1 SGHDN and CDR2 FVKESK.

Comment on this clone: Within the sample, other DNA sequences also encode this same CDR3. The gene calls are TRBV5-1 and TRBJ2-5; TRBD2 is a possible D gene (5 bases). Germline-derived CDR1 and CDR2 are SGHRS and YFSETQ. The germline V and J ends were trimmed by 0 bases and 2 bases, with 8 bases remaining between them. The CDR3 contains 14 residues. Here the CDR3 DNA reads TGCGCCAGCAGCTTGGGGACGGGGCAAGAGACCCAGTACTTC. Protein: CASSLGTGQETQYF.

This clone was found a few times. This sequence joins TRBV27 and TRBJ2-1; 9 bases match TRBD2. The V and J ends lost 3 bases and 2 bases, in that order; junction bases with no gene match: 2. This CDR3 is 15 amino acids long. Germline CDR1 reads MNHEY; CDR2 reads SMNVEV (reference sequence). The CDR3 DNA is TGTGCCAGCAGTTTTAGCGGGAGCGCCTACAATGAGCAGTTCTTC. Protein product: CASSFSGSAYNEQFF.

The chain carries TRBV7-6 and TRBJ2-5; TRBD2 matches 7 bases. Losses at the gene ends were 1 base for V and 4 bases for J; bases not matched to a gene: 12. Germline-derived CDR1 and CDR2 are SGHVS and FNYEAQ. This CDR3 comprises 17 residues. The CDR3 is CASSLDRAGELTETQYF. The CDR3, as DNA: TGTGCCAGCAGCTTAGACCGGGCGGGAGAATTAACAGAGACCCAGTACTTC.

This chain uses TRBV18 with TRBJ1-3; D is undetermined. The CDR3 totals 16 residues. From germline, CDR1 is KGHSH and CDR2 LQKENI. Deletions cut 3 bases from V and 1 base from J, with 13 bases between. The chain's CDR3 is CASSPNELSSGNTIYF. CDR3 bases: TGTGCCAGCTCACCTAATGAACTTTCTTCTGGAAACACCATATATTTT.

The chain is built from TRBV2 and TRBJ1-2; TRBD1 matches 9 bases. This CDR3 contains 15 residues. Trimming took 3 bases from V and 4 from J; bases not matched to a gene: 6. The V gene's germline CDR1 is SNHLY and CDR2 FYNNEI. The DNA for the CDR3 is TGTGCCAGCAGTGAGGGACAGGGAATTTTCTATGGCTACACCTTC. Translation: CASSEGQGIFYGYTF.

This clone was picked up a small number of times. V usage is TRBV5-4 and J usage is TRBJ2-3; 13 nucleotides align to TRBD2. CDR1 and CDR2 (germline): SGHNT, YYREEE (reference sequence). This CDR3 is 17 amino acids long. V was clipped by 2 bases and J by 4 bases; unmatched bases: 7. For the CDR3, the DNA is TGTGCCAGCAGCTTCTTACTAGCGGGGGGGAGTTCAGATACGCAGTATTTT. Its protein is CASSFLLAGGSSDTQYF.

This clone was recorded only once. The chain combines TRBV4-2 with TRBJ2-1, with TRBD2 matching 9 bases. The CDR3 sequence is 20 residues long. Germline CDR1 reads LGHNA; CDR2 reads YNFKEQ. Trimming at V came to 1 base and at J to 7 bases, leaving 20 bases not matched to a gene. The CDR3 loop reads CASSQAGGGGAGVGGNEQFF. As DNA, the CDR3 is TGTGCCAGCAGCCAAGCGGGCGGCGGGGGGGCCGGAGTGGGAGGGAATGAGCAGTTCTTC.

This chain uses TRBV6-5 with TRBJ1-2; no firm D call. With 4 bases removed from V and 7 bases from J, the gap between germline ends came to 7 bases. There are 11 residues in the CDR3. Germline CDR1 is MNHEY and CDR2 is SVGAGI. This CDR3 is CASSFTFGYTF. The CDR3 DNA is TGTGCCAGCAGTTTTACTTTTGGCTACACCTTC.

This clone showed up just a few times. The chain combines TRBV15 with TRBJ2-7, with unresolved D. Trimming pared 1 base from V and 0 bases from J, leaving 7 bases between. Germline values: CDR1 LNHNV, CDR2 YYDKDF (reference sequence). The CDR3 runs 14 residues. This CDR3 reads CATSRGAVSYEQYF. The CDR3, as DNA: TGTGCCACCAGCAGAGGGGCAGTCTCCTACGAGCAGTACTTC. Looking up the rest from reference TRBV15 and TRBJ2-7 gives the full variable domain: DAMVIQNPRYQVTQFGKPVTLSCSQTLNHNVMYWYQQKSSQAPKLLFHYYDKDFNNEADTPDNFQSRRPNTSFCFLDIRSPGLGDTAMYLCATSRGAVSYEQYFGPGTRLTVT.

This clone was found once. The chain combines TRBV6-5 with TRBJ2-1, with a tentative D call TRBD1 (6 bases). Trimming shortened V by 0 bases and J by 8 bases, and 14 bases separated the two germline ends. Germline CDR1 MNHEY, CDR2 SVGAGI. CDR3 length: 15 amino acids. The CDR3 loop reads CASSYSTGYFYEQFF. DNA of the CDR3: TGTGCCAGCAGTTACTCGACAGGCTACTTCTATGAGCAGTTCTTC.

The chain uses TRBV7-9 and TRBJ1-5, with D unresolved. Between the trimmed V and J ends, which lost 6 bases and 7 bases, there was a span of 13 bases. The germline V gene has CDR1 SEHNR and CDR2 FQNEAQ (reference sequence). The CDR3 sequence is 13 residues long. The CDR3 DNA reads TGTGCCAGCAGTGGCGCCGGAGGACAGCCCCAGCATTTT. Its protein product is CASSGAGGQPQHF.

Only one count was recorded for this clone. The chain is built from TRBV29-1 and TRBJ1-2, with TRBD1 matching over 11 bases. The germline gives CDR1 SQVTM, CDR2 ANQGSEA. This CDR3 has 14 amino acids. The V segment lost 3 bases and the J segment 2 bases; nucleotides outside the gene matches: 2. The CDR3: CSVDRTGGNYGYTF. In DNA, the CDR3 is TGCAGCGTTGACAGGACAGGGGGCAACTATGGCTACACCTTC.

The chain is built from TRBV24-1 and TRBJ1-5; perhaps TRBD1 as D (6 bases). Germline V gene sequence: CDR1 KGHDR, CDR2 SFDVKD. V lost 4 bases and J lost 6, with 18 bases in between. The CDR3 runs 16 residues. Here the CDR3 DNA reads TGTGCCACCAGTGACCGTAGACAGGCGGGGGGTCAGCCCCAGCATTTT. Its translation: CATSDRRQAGGQPQHF.

The gene calls are TRBV4-1 and TRBJ1-3; tentative D call: TRBD1 (6 bases). Germline CDR1 reads MGHRA; CDR2 reads YSYEKL. V lost 0 bases to trimming and J lost 4 bases, with 19 bases between them. This CDR3 has 18 amino acids. CDR3 region: CASSQEALVGAQGNTIYF. For the CDR3, the DNA is TGCGCCAGCAGCCAAGAGGCCTTGGTGGGGGCGCAAGGAAACACCATATATTTT.

The chain links TRBV19 to TRBJ1-6; 8 bases are a match to TRBD1. This CDR3 is built from 15 residues. In germline, CDR1 is LNHDA, CDR2 SQIVND (reference sequence). V lost 4 bases, J lost 6 bases, and 5 bases stayed unmatched. CDR3 DNA: TGTGCCAGTAGTACAGGACAGGGAGTTAATTCACCCCTCCACTTT. This encodes CASSTGQGVNSPLHF.

The chain recombines TRBV6-4 with TRBJ2-1; 7 bases match TRBD2. J lost 10 bases, V lost 5 bases, and 5 bases had no gene match. CDR3 length equals 12 residues. Germline assignment: CDR1 MRHNA and CDR2 SNTAGT. The CDR3: CASSSIGGEQFF. Written as DNA, the CDR3 is TGTGCCAGCAGTTCAATCGGGGGGGAGCAGTTCTTC.

The rearrangement links TRBV30 to TRBJ1-6; D not resolved. V lost 4 bases to trimming and J lost 6 bases, with 16 bases between them. Germline CDR1 GTSNPN, CDR2 SVGIG (reference sequence). This CDR3 has 15 residues. The CDR3 region has the DNA TGTGCCTGGACCCTCGTAGGTCCTAGTAATTCACCCCTCCACTTT. Protein sequence: CAWTLVGPSNSPLHF. The whole variable domain, filled in from reference TRBV30 and TRBJ1-6, reads SQTIHQWPATLVQPVGSPLSLECTVEGTSNPNLYWYRQAAGRGLQLLFYSVGIGQISSEVPQNLSASRPQDRQFILSSKKLLLSDSGFYLCAWTLVGPSNSPLHFGNGTRLTVT.